Each of the 10 T cell receptor beta chains below was sequenced from the same sample in a study of blood T cell repertoires in COVID-19. The assay was immunoSEQ multiplex PCR, and TCRdb's table has in-frame clones only and misses some. The table records roughly 24,000 clones, roughly 84% of them present only once. Sequenced sample: peripheral blood. These receptors were taken from a man between 65 and 79 years old with acute or convalescent COVID-19.

The chain carries TRBV30 and TRBJ2-5; unclear D gene. V was pared by 0 bases and J by 7 bases, with 6 bases between. The CDR3 extends over 11 amino acids. CDR1 and CDR2 from the germline V gene are GTSNPN and SVGIG (reference sequence). The CDR3 nucleotides read TGTGCCTGGAGTGTACTCGCGACCCAGTACTTC. Translating gives CAWSVLATQYF. The full variable domain, in which reference TRBV30 and TRBJ2-5 provide the parts outside the CDR3, is SQTIHQWPATLVQPVGSPLSLECTVEGTSNPNLYWYRQAAGRGLQLLFYSVGIGQISSEVPQNLSASRPQDRQFILSSKKLLLSDSGFYLCAWSVLATQYFGPGTRLLVL.

The chain links TRBV7-9 to TRBJ1-4; maybe TRBD1 (5 bases). The CDR3 is 18 residues long. The V gene lost 2 bases and the J gene lost 2 bases, with 18 bases spanning the gap. In germline, CDR1 is SEHNR, CDR2 FQNEAQ (reference sequence). Written as DNA, the CDR3 is TGTGCCAGCAGCTTACCGCCCAGGGCCGCGTCGACTAATGAAAAACTGTTTTTT. Translating it yields CASSLPPRAASTNEKLFF.

The rearrangement uses TRBV19 and TRBJ1-1; 7 bases map to TRBD1. The CDR3 runs 15 residues. Germline lookup yields CDR1 LNHDA and CDR2 SQIVND (reference sequence). Trimming removed 11 bases from V and 3 bases from J; junction bases left unmatched: 15. In DNA form, the CDR3 reads TGTGCCTGGGGGGAGACAGGGTTGGGTTACACTGAAGCTTTCTTT. This translates into CAWGETGLGYTEAFF. Supplemented by reference TRBV19 and TRBJ1-1, the full variable domain reads DGGITQSPKYLFRKEGQNVTLSCEQNLNHDAMYWYRQDPGQGLRLIYYSQIVNDFQKGDIAEGYSVSREKKESFPLTVTSAQKNPTAFYLCAWGETGLGYTEAFFGQGTRLTVV.

This clone was picked up a small number of times. The rearrangement links TRBV10-2 to TRBJ2-3; a weak D match, TRBD2 (7 bases). CDR1 and CDR2 from the germline V gene are WSHSY and SAAADI. There are 13 residues in the CDR3. V lost 10 bases, J lost 5 bases, and 16 bases lay in between. The CDR3: CATGLGGGDTQYF. The CDR3 nucleotides are TGCGCCACCGGACTAGGGGGTGGAGATACGCAGTATTTT.

The chain couples TRBV28 to TRBJ1-1, with 7 bases that match TRBD1. CDR1 MDHEN and CDR2 SYDVKM come from the germline V gene. The junction had 15 bases not matched to a gene; V was cut back by 6 bases and J by 2 bases. There are 17 residues in the CDR3. The CDR3 spells CASRSGRGGEINTEAFF. CDR3 coding DNA: TGTGCCAGCAGGTCGGGGAGAGGGGGCGAGATCAACACTGAAGCTTTCTTT.

This chain connects TRBV5-4 to TRBJ2-1, with 13 bases identical to TRBD2. Trimming removed 4 bases from V and 5 bases from J; junction bases left unmatched: 6. Germline CDR1 is SGHNT and CDR2 is YYREEE (reference sequence). There are 16 residues in the CDR3. The CDR3 DNA reads TGTGCCAGCAGCGCCGGGGGACTAGCGGGGAACAATGAGCAGTTCTTC. The encoded protein is CASSAGGLAGNNEQFF.

The J gene is TRBJ2-7, the V gene TRBV30, with TRBD1 matching over 8 bases. Germline CDR1 is GTSNPN and CDR2 is SVGIG (reference sequence). V dropped 7 bases and J dropped 6; count of bases not matched to a gene: 8. The CDR3 is 12 residues long. The CDR3: CAFWQGAGEQYF. Here the CDR3 DNA reads TGTGCCTTCTGGCAGGGGGCGGGCGAGCAGTACTTC.

The rearrangement joins TRBV5-4 to TRBJ2-1, with D uncertain. This CDR3 spans 15 amino acids. Looked up from germline, CDR1 is SGHNT and CDR2 is YYREEE (reference sequence). Trimming removed 0 bases at V and 8 bases at J, with 15 bases between. The CDR3 sequence is CASSLVSTRKDEQFF. The CDR3 nucleotides read TGTGCCAGCAGCTTGGTAAGCACGAGAAAAGATGAGCAGTTCTTC.

V gene TRBV7-2 combines with J gene TRBJ1-1; 7 bases line up with TRBD1. The V gene end was trimmed by 2 bases and the J gene end by 7 bases; junction bases not matched to a gene: 4. Per germline, CDR1 SGHTA and CDR2 FQGNSA. The CDR3 spans 13 residues. Here the CDR3 DNA reads TGTGCCAGCAGCTTACAGGGGGGCCGTGAAGCTTTCTTT. This gives the protein CASSLQGGREAFF.

The chain has TRBV30 and TRBJ1-3; D ambiguous. The ends were cut back, 4 bases at V and 0 bases at J, with 7 bases in the middle. The germline CDR1 and CDR2 sequences are GTSNPN and SVGIG (reference sequence). This CDR3 contains 13 residues. The CDR3 protein is CAWTRGSGNTIYF. Written as DNA, the CDR3 is TGTGCCTGGACACGGGGCTCTGGAAACACCATATATTTT.